These T cell receptor beta chains were read from a single sample in a study of blood T cell repertoires in COVID-19. Some clones are missing from TCRdb's copy, which holds only in-frame ones; the method was immunoSEQ multiplex PCR. The table shows about 170,000 clones, with more than 85% occurring only once. The sample consisted of peripheral blood. These receptor sequences come from a man in his 60s with COVID-19, enrolled during active disease. The CDR3 runs from the conserved cysteine through the conserved F or W. A D gene is named only where the DNA matches it firmly. Clone size is given for some rows only: seen once, a few or many times, or a class if the clone is expanded.

abundance | j_gene | d_gene | v_gene | CDR3aa | CDR3nt
NA | TRBJ2-1 | TRBD1 | TRBV29-1 | CSVSPTGVNSYNEQFF | TGCAGCGTTTCTCCCACAGGGGTGAATTCCTACAATGAGCAGTTCTTC
NA | TRBJ1-2 | NA | TRBV3-1/TRBV3-2 | CASSLGIHYGYTF | TGTGCCAGCAGCCTCGGGATTCACTATGGCTACACCTTC
NA | TRBJ2-1 | TRBD2 | TRBV11-2 | CASSLGLAGSSYNEQFF | TGTGCCAGCAGCTTAGGACTAGCGGGTAGCTCCTACAATGAGCAGTTCTTC
NA | TRBJ2-7 | TRBD1 | TRBV4-1 | CASSQPGQTYEQYF | TGCGCCAGCAGCCAACCGGGACAGACCTACGAGCAGTACTTC
NA | TRBJ2-2 | TRBD2 | TRBV7-3 | CASSETSQAPGELFF | TGTGCCAGCAGCGAGACTAGCCAGGCACCCGGGGAGCTGTTTTTT
once | TRBJ1-3 | NA | TRBV19 | CASSIKGAGNTIYF | TGTGCCAGTAGTATCAAAGGGGCTGGAAACACCATATATTTT
NA | TRBJ1-2 | NA | TRBV6-2/TRBV6-3 | CASSTLRRGPNYGYTF | TGTGCCAGCAGCACCCTTCGTAGAGGTCCTAACTATGGCTACACCTTC
NA | TRBJ1-4 | NA | TRBV7-9 | CASSLVFQGEEKLFF | TGTGCCAGCAGCTTAGTATTCCAAGGGGAAGAAAAACTGTTTTTT
NA | TRBJ1-2 | NA | TRBV4-3 | CASSQGIGTGSNYGYTF | TGCGCCAGCAGCCAAGGGATAGGAACAGGCTCTAACTATGGCTACACCTTC
NA | TRBJ1-4 | NA | TRBV6-2/TRBV6-3 | CASSLSLNEKLFF | TGTGCCAGCAGTTTGAGTCTTAATGAAAAACTGTTTTTT
NA | TRBJ1-1 | TRBD1 | TRBV3-1/TRBV3-2 | CASRIEGANTEAFF | TGTGCCAGCAGGATCGAGGGGGCGAACACTGAAGCTTTCTTT
NA | TRBJ2-5 | NA | TRBV15 | CATSRAEMETQYF | TGTGCCACCAGCAGAGCCGAGATGGAGACCCAGTACTTC
NA | TRBJ2-7 | NA | TRBV28 | CATSRTPDYEQYF | TGTGCCACCTCCCGGACACCTGACTACGAGCAGTACTTC
NA | TRBJ2-3 | NA | TRBV7-3 | CASSPGGQNTDTQYF | TGTGCCAGCAGCCCCGGGGGACAGAACACAGATACGCAGTATTTT
NA | TRBJ1-6 | TRBD1 | TRBV18 | CASSPPGQVNSPLHF | TGTGCCAGCTCACCACCGGGACAGGTTAATTCACCCCTCCACTTT
NA | TRBJ1-1 | NA | TRBV7-2 | CASSLVEGGAGTEAFF | TGTGCCAGCAGCTTAGTCGAGGGGGGGGCAGGCACTGAAGCTTTCTTT
NA | TRBJ2-5 | NA | TRBV6-5 | CASSRTVQETQYF | TGTGCCAGCAGTAGGACAGTCCAAGAGACCCAGTACTTC
NA | TRBJ1-3 | NA | TRBV2 | CASTAVGGGSGNTIYF | TGTGCCAGCACCGCGGTGGGGGGAGGGAGTGGAAACACCATATATTTT
NA | TRBJ2-2 | TRBD1 | TRBV4-3 | CASSQKLTGGGSGELFF | TGCGCCAGCAGCCAAAAATTGACAGGGGGAGGATCCGGGGAGCTGTTTTTT
NA | TRBJ1-1 | TRBD1 | TRBV5-1 | CASSWDRNTEAFF | TGCGCCAGCAGCTGGGACAGAAACACTGAAGCTTTCTTT
once | TRBJ2-7 | TRBD1 | TRBV6-5 | CATNTGTDYEQYF | TGTGCCACCAACACCGGGACAGACTACGAGCAGTACTTC
NA | TRBJ1-6 | NA | TRBV7-9 | CASSSGSGISPLHF | TGTGCCAGCAGCTCAGGTTCCGGGATTTCACCCCTCCACTTT
once | TRBJ1-4 | NA | TRBV11-2 | CASSSHARVSNEKLFF | TGTGCCAGCAGCTCGCATGCGCGGGTGTCTAATGAAAAACTGTTTTTT
NA | TRBJ1-6 | TRBD1 | TRBV6-6 | CASSPGQGNANSPLHF | TGTGCCAGCAGTCCGGGACAGGGAAACGCTAATTCACCCCTCCACTTT
NA | TRBJ1-2 | TRBD1 | TRBV2 | CASNGQGAISGYTF | TGTGCCAGCAACGGACAGGGGGCAATCTCTGGCTACACCTTC
NA | TRBJ2-5 | TRBD1 | TRBV9 | CASSPRTGGGETQYF | TGTGCCAGCAGCCCCAGGACAGGGGGCGGAGAGACCCAGTACTTC
NA | TRBJ2-1 | TRBD2 | TRBV7-2 | CASSFRPASGNSYNEQFF | TGTGCCAGCAGCTTCCGCCCGGCTAGCGGAAACTCCTACAATGAGCAGTTCTTC
NA | TRBJ1-2 | TRBD1 | TRBV24-1 | CATSDRTGLYGYTF | TGTGCCACCAGTGACCGGACAGGTCTTTATGGCTACACCTTC
NA | TRBJ1-2 | TRBD1 | TRBV19 | CASSPPGTGGLDYGYTF | TGTGCCAGTAGTCCCCCCGGGACAGGGGGCCTGGACTATGGCTACACCTTC
few | TRBJ1-1 | TRBD1 | TRBV7-2 | CASSTGQGRYTEAFF | TGTGCCAGCAGCACCGGACAGGGGAGGTACACTGAAGCTTTCTTT
NA | TRBJ1-2 | NA | TRBV20-1 | CSGSGDGYTF | TGCAGCGGGTCAGGGGACGGCTACACCTTC